A single sample is the source of the 18 T cell receptor beta chains below, sequenced in a study of shared clonotypes between healthy human individuals. TCRdb's table, derived via immunoSEQ multiplex PCR, lists solely in-frame clones and lacks some. The sample includes about 980,000 clones, over 75% of them seen just once. The sequenced sample was memory CD4+ T cells sorted from blood. Regarding subset: CD45RA-negative fraction. Every receptor here comes from a man between 18 and 29 years old in good health.

CDR3 sequence: CASSIGHVGGNYGYTF. In DNA, the CDR3 is TGTGCCAGTAGTATCGGACACGTCGGAGGGAACTATGGCTACACCTTC. The chain carries TRBV19 and TRBJ1-2; D possibly corresponds to TRBD1 (5 bases). This CDR3 is 16 amino acids long. Germline CDR1 is LNHDA and CDR2 is SQIVND (reference sequence). V was trimmed by 3 bases and J by 2 bases, leaving 16 bases between them.

This clone was seen ten or more times. Different DNA sequences within this sample yield the same CDR3. DNA of the CDR3: TGTGCCAGCAGCTCCGGACAGGGGGCCTACAATGAGCAGTTCTTC. It translates to CASSSGQGAYNEQFF. This sequence joins TRBV5-4 and TRBJ2-1, with 10 bases that match TRBD1. The V segment lost 3 bases and the J segment 2 bases; nucleotides outside the gene matches: 2. The germline gives CDR1 SGHNT, CDR2 YYREEE (reference sequence). The CDR3 is 15 amino acids. Supplemented by reference TRBV5-4 and TRBJ2-1, the full variable domain reads ETGVTQSPTHLIKTRGQQVTLRCSSQSGHNTVSWYQQALGQGPQFIFQYYREEENGRGNFPPRFSGLQFPNYSSELNVNALELDDSALYLCASSSGQGAYNEQFFGPGTRLTVL.

The CDR3 region has the DNA TGTGCCAGCAGTTCGATTCAGGGGGCGGCGGGGGCCAACGTCCTGACTTTC. It codes for CASSSIQGAAGANVLTF. The chain employs TRBV27 and TRBJ2-6; 8 bases fit TRBD1. Germline CDR1 MNHEY, CDR2 SMNVEV (reference sequence). V lost 4 bases to trimming and J lost 4 bases; unmatched junction nucleotides: 9. The CDR3 spans 17 residues.

This chain links TRBV4-2 with TRBJ2-7; D perhaps matches TRBD2 (6 bases). There are 17 residues in the CDR3. The germline gives CDR1 LGHNA, CDR2 YNFKEQ. Trimming stripped 0 bases from V and 0 bases from J, with 15 bases between. For the CDR3, the DNA is TGTGCCAGCAGCCAAGACGCCCGCGGGATAAGCTCCTACGAGCAGTACTTC. This encodes CASSQDARGISSYEQYF.

The chain couples TRBV28 to TRBJ1-4; TRBD1 matches 8 bases. Germline CDR1 reads MDHEN; CDR2 reads SYDVKM. This CDR3 contains 15 residues. With 3 bases clipped from V and 7 bases from J, the junction kept 7 bases outside the gene matches. Written as DNA, the CDR3 is TGTGCCAGCAGTTTCGTAAGACAGGGGCGTGAAAAACTGTTTTTT. It translates to CASSFVRQGREKLFF.

For this clone: Distinct nucleotide sequences in the sample also encode this CDR3. The chain has TRBV6-1 and TRBJ1-2; TRBD1 matches at 10 bases. This CDR3 is 15 amino acids long. The V gene's germline CDR1 is MNHNS and CDR2 SASEGT. V was clipped by 4 bases and J by 3 bases; unmatched bases: 5. CDR3 residues: CASSVRDRGYYGYTF. CDR3 in DNA: TGTGCCAGCAGTGTCCGGGACAGGGGTTACTATGGCTACACCTTC.

J is TRBJ1-6 and V is TRBV28, with 8 bases lining up with TRBD1. Germline lookup yields CDR1 MDHEN and CDR2 SYDVKM. The V and J ends lost 4 bases and 4 bases, in that order; junction bases with no gene match: 6. This CDR3 spans 16 amino acids. CDR3 nucleotides: TGTGCCAGCAGTTCCCAGGGGGCGGGTTATAATTCACCCCTCCACTTT. Translated: CASSSQGAGYNSPLHF.

This chain connects TRBV5-6 to TRBJ2-1; tentatively, D is TRBD2 (5 bases). The CDR3 extends over 16 amino acids. Germline CDR1 reads SGHDT; CDR2 reads YYEEEE. The V end was cut by 0 bases, the J end by 0 bases, with 10 bases between. CDR3 amino acids: CASSLDGEPSYNEQFF. CDR3 in DNA: TGTGCCAGCAGCTTGGATGGGGAGCCCTCCTACAATGAGCAGTTCTTC.

The chain uses TRBV5-6 and TRBJ2-7, with D perhaps matching TRBD1 (6 bases). Germline CDR1 reads SGHDT; CDR2 reads YYEEEE. Trimming cost V 4 bases and J 2 bases, with 28 bases left between them. The CDR3 runs to 19 residues. The CDR3 nucleotides are TGTGCCAGCAGCCTTCAACCCAACCCGACAGGTTCTAGGCCCTACGAGCAGTACTTC. It is translated as CASSLQPNPTGSRPYEQYF.

In DNA form, the CDR3 reads TGTGCCAGCAGCTTGGGTCCCATGGACAGGGGAAGGAATTCACCCCTCCACTTT. Translation: CASSLGPMDRGRNSPLHF. The J gene is TRBJ1-6, the V gene TRBV5-4, with 9 bases identical to TRBD1. The CDR3 runs to 18 residues. With V trimmed by 0 bases and J by 7 bases, 11 bases remained unmatched. Germline-derived CDR1 and CDR2 are SGHNT and YYREEE (reference sequence).

This sequence joins TRBV6-4 and TRBJ2-2; D is perhaps TRBD1 (5 bases). This CDR3 spans 14 amino acids. Germline V gene data show CDR1 as MRHNA and CDR2 as SNTAGT. V lost 5 bases, J lost 1 base, and 8 bases lay in between. CDR3 amino acids: CASSIDRNTGELFF. The CDR3 DNA follows: TGTGCCAGCAGTATTGACAGGAACACCGGGGAGCTGTTTTTT.

This clone was detected ten times or more. The V call is TRBV10-2, the J call TRBJ1-1; 8 bases match TRBD1. J gave up 5 bases and V 3 bases, and 5 bases lay outside the gene matches. The CDR3 contains 14 residues. Germline lookup yields CDR1 WSHSY and CDR2 SAAADI. CDR3 protein: CASSDWQGATEAFF. For the CDR3, the DNA is TGCGCCAGCAGTGACTGGCAGGGGGCAACTGAAGCTTTCTTT.

This clone was picked up a small number of times. V is TRBV30 and J is TRBJ1-1; no clear D gene. CDR3 length: 13 amino acids. V lost 5 bases and J lost 6, with 16 bases in between. Germline-derived CDR1 and CDR2 are GTSNPN and SVGIG (reference sequence). In nucleotides, the CDR3 is TGTGCCTGGGATGACGGGAAATTTTCTGAAGCTTTCTTT. It is translated as CAWDDGKFSEAFF.

V and J are TRBV5-6 and TRBJ2-7; 8 bases are a match to TRBD2. The length of the CDR3 is 14 residues. The germline gives CDR1 SGHDT, CDR2 YYEEEE. Trimming took 4 bases from V and 6 from J; bases not matched to a gene: 9. The CDR3 DNA follows: TGTGCCAGCAGCCCCCAAGCGGGAGCCGGCGAGCAGTACTTC. Amino acids: CASSPQAGAGEQYF.

Concerning this clone itself: The same CDR3 also results from other DNA sequences found in this sample. The CDR3 is CASSPALGYEQYF. The CDR3 DNA sequence: TGTGCCAGCAGCCCCGCACTTGGCTACGAGCAGTACTTC. This chain uses TRBV7-3 with TRBJ2-7; unclear D gene. Germline values: CDR1 SGHTA, CDR2 FQGTGA. Trimming pared 5 bases from V and 3 bases from J, leaving 11 bases between. The CDR3 consists of 13 residues.

With respect to this clone: Within the sample, other DNA sequences also encode this same CDR3. The V and J genes are TRBV6-5 and TRBJ2-3; D uncertain. Germline assignment: CDR1 MNHEY and CDR2 SVGAGI. The germline V and J ends were trimmed by 3 bases and 2 bases, with 12 bases remaining between them. The length of the CDR3 is 15 residues. CDR3 sequence: CASSYSGSYTDTQYF. The CDR3 DNA sequence: TGTGCCAGCAGTTATTCTGGGTCGTACACAGATACGCAGTATTTT.

The genes are TRBV10-3 and TRBJ1-2; 7 bases line up with TRBD1. Germline assignment: CDR1 ENHRY and CDR2 SYGVKD. This CDR3 is 15 amino acids long. V lost 6 bases and J lost 5; bases outside the gene matches: 12. The CDR3: CAISGGTERFYGYTF. The CDR3, as DNA: TGTGCCATCAGCGGGGGGACAGAACGTTTTTATGGCTACACCTTC.

The rearrangement links TRBV2 to TRBJ1-2; unclear D gene. Germline-derived CDR1 and CDR2 are SNHLY and FYNNEI. V was shortened by 6 bases and J by 0 bases, with 14 bases between the two germline ends. The CDR3 sequence is 15 residues long. The CDR3 region has the DNA TGTGCCAGCAGGGCGGCCCCCATAGCTAACTATGGCTACACCTTC. This codes for CASRAAPIANYGYTF.